A selection of T cell receptor beta chains follows, all from one sample in a study of memory CD4+ T cells and cytomegalovirus serostatus. Assay: immunoSEQ multiplex PCR; the TCRdb copy retains only in-frame clones and omits some. The profile shows 45,000 to 55,000 clones, roughly 72% of them singletons. Input material: memory CD4+ T cells from blood. Receptor source: an adult in good health and CMV-seronegative. CDR3s include the opening cysteine and the closing phenylalanine or tryptophan. The order of the fields is CDR3 DNA, CDR3 protein, D gene, clone size, J gene, V gene. The D gene is left open where the match is weak. Size is omitted from some rows. Given values are once, few, many or a class for expanded clones.

TGTGCCAGCAGCCGCGGAGGGGCCGATACGCAGTATTTT CASSRGGADTQYF - - TRBJ2-3 TRBV14
TGCAGCGTTGGTTTTAGCGCGGAGACCCAGTACTTC CSVGFSAETQYF - - TRBJ2-5 TRBV29-1
TGTGCCAGCAGTTTTCAGGCGGGACAGGCTACCTACGAGCAGTACTTC CASSFQAGQATYEQYF TRBD1 few TRBJ2-7 TRBV6-6
TGTGCTAGCAGCTTTAGCGGGAGGCCGTCGGATACGCAGTATTTT CASSFSGRPSDTQYF TRBD2 - TRBJ2-3 TRBV7-7
TGTGCCAGCAGCAACCAGGGAGGGCTTCTTGGCTACACCTTC CASSNQGGLLGYTF - - TRBJ1-2 TRBV7-3
TGTGCCAGCACCCTAGGGGGGCTGGACACTGAAGCTTTCTTT CASTLGGLDTEAFF - - TRBJ1-1 TRBV5-4
TGTGCCAGCAGTACAGTAGCGTTAGAGACCCAGTACTTC CASSTVALETQYF - - TRBJ2-5 TRBV28
TGCGCCAGCAGCTTGCGTGGGACTAGCGGGGGGCCCGCCTACGAGCAGTACTTC CASSLRGTSGGPAYEQYF TRBD2 - TRBJ2-7 TRBV5-1
TGCGCCAGCAGCTTGGCATCACCAGAGGATGGCTACACCTTC CASSLASPEDGYTF - - TRBJ1-2 TRBV5-1
TGTGCCAGCAGCGTGCGGGAGGGTAGTGCAGATACGCAGTATTTT CASSVREGSADTQYF TRBD2 few TRBJ2-3 TRBV13
TGCGCCAGCAGTGCGTCCCGGGACACACCGTACTTC CASSASRDTPYF - - TRBJ2-7 TRBV10-1
TGTGCCTGGAGCGAAAGTGAGACCCAGTACTTC CAWSESETQYF - - TRBJ2-5 TRBV30
TGTGCCAGCAGCTCCAACACAGGCCCCTACGAGCAGTACTTC CASSSNTGPYEQYF - - TRBJ2-7 TRBV11-2
TGTGCCAGCACTAGACAGAAACCCTTTTCAGATACGCAGTATTTT CASTRQKPFSDTQYF - - TRBJ2-3 TRBV28
TGTGCCAGCAGCTTACGGGAGGCAGATACGCAGTATTTT CASSLREADTQYF TRBD2 - TRBJ2-3 TRBV7-2
TGCGCCAGCAGTCTTCAAGGCCCCTTAGCGGGAGGTCTGTACCAAGAGACCCAGTACTTC CASSLQGPLAGGLYQETQYF TRBD2 - TRBJ2-5 TRBV4-3
TGTGCCAGCAGCCCGCTTGGGGGAGCCAACACTGAAGCTTTCTTT CASSPLGGANTEAFF - - TRBJ1-1 TRBV5-4
TGCGCCAGCAGCTTGCAGCCCTCGAACACCGGGGAGCTGTTTTTT CASSLQPSNTGELFF - - TRBJ2-2 TRBV5-1
TGTGCCAGCAGCCCGCGACAGGCGACGAGGGGCACTGAAGCTTTCTTT CASSPRQATRGTEAFF - - TRBJ1-1 TRBV7-3
TGTGCCAGCAGTTTACAGGGTCTTTTGAATTCACCCCTCCACTTT CASSLQGLLNSPLHF - - TRBJ1-6 TRBV27
TGTGCCAGCAGCTTAGTTCCAGGTTTGGTGAGCACTGAAGCTTTCTTT CASSLVPGLVSTEAFF - - TRBJ1-1 TRBV7-2
TGTGCCATCGGGCAGGGGAGCAATCAGCCCCAGCATTTT CAIGQGSNQPQHF - few TRBJ1-5 TRBV10-3
TGTGCCATCAGTGAGTTTAGTGAGCAGTACTTC CAISEFSEQYF - - TRBJ2-7 TRBV10-3
TGTGCCAGCAGCTGGGACAGACCCGACTATGGCTACACCTTC CASSWDRPDYGYTF TRBD1 - TRBJ1-2 TRBV2
TGCGCCAGCAGCTTTTTCGGGACTAGCGGGAAAAGCTCCTACGAGCAGTACTTC CASSFFGTSGKSSYEQYF TRBD2 - TRBJ2-7 TRBV5-1
TGCAGCGTTGAATACGGGGGAGAGACCCAGTACTTC CSVEYGGETQYF - - TRBJ2-5 TRBV29-1
TGTGCCAGCAGCTTAGGTGCAGGGATAACCAAAAACATTCAGTACTTC CASSLGAGITKNIQYF - medium-sized TRBJ2-4 TRBV7-9
TGTGCCGGACGGACAGGAATTAATGAAAAACTGTTTTTT CAGRTGINEKLFF TRBD1 - TRBJ1-4 TRBV2
TGTGCCAGCAGCTTAGTTGGGGGGCTGAGGACTGAAGCTTTCTTT CASSLVGGLRTEAFF - - TRBJ1-1 TRBV11-2
TGCGCCAGCAGCTTGGAACAGGGGGAAGCCCAGCATTTT CASSLEQGEAQHF TRBD1 few TRBJ1-5 TRBV5-1
TGTGCCAGCAGGGCTAGGTTTATGGAAAATGAGCAGTTCTTC CASRARFMENEQFF - - TRBJ2-1 TRBV2
TGTGCCAGCAGTTCCGTACACAGGGCCGGCTACGAGCAGTACTTC CASSSVHRAGYEQYF - - TRBJ2-7 TRBV28
TGTGCCAGCAGTGTGCGGGGGGTCTCTGGGGCCAACGTCCTGACTTTC CASSVRGVSGANVLTF TRBD2 - TRBJ2-6 TRBV2
TGTGCCAGCAGTTTATCGGGCCAAGAGACCCAGTACTTC CASSLSGQETQYF - - TRBJ2-5 TRBV27
TGCGCCAGCAGCCTAGACGGCAGGGCCGAATCCTACGAGCAGTACTTC CASSLDGRAESYEQYF - - TRBJ2-7 TRBV5-1
TGTGCCAGCTCACCACCGAACAGACCCTATGGCTACACCTTC CASSPPNRPYGYTF - - TRBJ1-2 TRBV18
TGTGCCACCAGCCCACGTTCGGGGGCGAAGGGCTACACCTTC CATSPRSGAKGYTF - once TRBJ1-2 TRBV15
TGTGCCAGCAGCTTGCAAATTGGGCCATTCAATGAGCAGTTCTTC CASSLQIGPFNEQFF - - TRBJ2-1 TRBV5-5
TGTGCCAGTAGTATTGCAGGGGGCGGTGGCGAGCAGTACTTC CASSIAGGGGEQYF TRBD1 - TRBJ2-7 TRBV19
TGTGCCAGCTCACCCAACAGGGGCTACGAGCAGTACTTC CASSPNRGYEQYF TRBD1 - TRBJ2-7 TRBV18
TGTGCCAGCAGCCAGCCCGGGACAGGGGTAATGAACACTGAAGCTTTCTTT CASSQPGTGVMNTEAFF TRBD1 - TRBJ1-1 TRBV4-2
TGTGCCAGCAGTTCGGGGCGGGAGGGCCGTGATACGCAGTATTTT CASSSGREGRDTQYF TRBD2 - TRBJ2-3 TRBV6-5
TGCGCCAGCAAAAGACAGGCTTCAACCTATGGCTACACCTTC CASKRQASTYGYTF - - TRBJ1-2 TRBV5-1
TGTGCCAGCGACGGAGGGCTCTTAGGGGCTGAAGCTTTCTTT CASDGGLLGAEAFF - - TRBJ1-1 TRBV2
TGTGCCAGCAGCTTGATACAGGGAGCAAACATTCAGTACTTC CASSLIQGANIQYF - few TRBJ2-4 TRBV7-9
TGTGCCAGCAGCGTAGTTTTTGGGGACACCGGGGAGCTGTTTTTT CASSVVFGDTGELFF - - TRBJ2-2 TRBV9